These T cell receptor beta chains were read from a single sample in a study of cytomegalovirus exposure and HLA in healthy donors. Clones were sequenced by immunoSEQ multiplex PCR, and TCRdb holds only the in-frame ones, with some missing. This sample has some 130,000 clones, with around 80% found just once. The sequencing input was PBMCs. Every receptor here comes from a human donor in good health. The CDR3 runs from the conserved cysteine through the conserved F or W. A D gene is named only where the DNA matches it firmly. The size field is filled for only some rows; it gives once, few, many or a size class.

clone size,D gene,J gene,V gene,CDR3 DNA,CDR3 protein
.,TRBD1,TRBJ1-5,TRBV19,TGTGCCAGTAGTACCCACTTGGACAGGGGTAAGGCCCAGCATTTT,CASSTHLDRGKAQHF
.,TRBD1,TRBJ2-7,TRBV19,TGTGCCAGTAGTATTTCTTCACAGGGGGTAAGGGAGCAGTACTTC,CASSISSQGVREQYF
few,.,TRBJ1-1,TRBV5-5,TGTGCCAGCAGCTGGGGGCTAAACACTGAAGCTTTCTTT,CASSWGLNTEAFF
.,TRBD1,TRBJ1-4,TRBV7-9,TGTGCCAGCAGCCTTCGGACAGGAGGTAATGAAAAACTGTTTTTT,CASSLRTGGNEKLFF
once,.,TRBJ2-7,TRBV11-2,TGTGCCAGCAGCCTCTTATACGAGCAGTACTTC,CASSLLYEQYF
.,TRBD2,TRBJ2-1,TRBV6-1,TGTGCCAGCACCAAACTAGCGGGGGAAAACAATGAGCAGTTCTTC,CASTKLAGENNEQFF
.,.,TRBJ2-7,TRBV27,TGTGCCAGCAGCCCTGGAGGCTCCGAGCAGTACTTC,CASSPGGSEQYF
.,.,TRBJ2-7,TRBV5-1,TGCGCCAGCAGCCTTACAGGGTGGTCGTACGAGCAGTACTTC,CASSLTGWSYEQYF
.,TRBD1,TRBJ1-2,TRBV6-5,TGTGCCAGCAGTTCCAGGACAGGCTCGAACTATGGCTACACCTTC,CASSSRTGSNYGYTF
.,.,TRBJ2-3,TRBV9,TGTGCCAGCAGCACTATCTATGCGGAGGGGACGCAGTATTTT,CASSTIYAEGTQYF
.,TRBD1,TRBJ2-7,TRBV2,TGTGCCAGCAGTAATCAGGGGGCAATCCGCTACTTC,CASSNQGAIRYF
.,TRBD1,TRBJ1-4,TRBV28,TGTGCCAGCAGTTCGGGACAGGGATCGGAAAAACTGTTTTTT,CASSSGQGSEKLFF
.,TRBD1,TRBJ2-7,TRBV7-6,TGTGCCAGCAGCTTAGGAACAGGGGGCGCTTCCGAGCAGTACTTC,CASSLGTGGASEQYF
.,TRBD1,TRBJ1-2,TRBV2,TGTGCCAGCAGAGAACTCCGGACAGGGGTTTCCTATGGCTACACCTTC,CASRELRTGVSYGYTF
.,.,TRBJ1-2,TRBV2,TGTGCCAGCAGTGAATTTACGGTTGGCTACACCTTC,CASSEFTVGYTF
.,.,TRBJ2-7,TRBV13,TGTGCCAGCAGCTCCTCCCGGTTCTACGAGCAGTACTTC,CASSSSRFYEQYF
.,.,TRBJ2-7,TRBV7-6,TGTGCCAGCAGCCTACCTTTACAGGGTAACGAGCAGTACTTC,CASSLPLQGNEQYF
few,.,TRBJ1-3,TRBV2,TGTGCCAGCAGTGACAGGGGTGGCGGAAACACCATATATTTT,CASSDRGGGNTIYF
.,.,TRBJ1-6,TRBV6-7,TGTGCCAGCAGCTCCCCCCCCTATAATTCACCCCTCCACTTT,CASSSPPYNSPLHF
.,.,TRBJ2-7,TRBV7-6,TGTGCCAGCAGCTTAGAGGAGGAAACCTACGAGCAGTACTTC,CASSLEEETYEQYF
.,.,TRBJ2-5,TRBV7-6,TGTGCCAGCAGCCCAGGACTCTTTGTGGAGCAGTACTTC,CASSPGLFVEQYF
.,.,TRBJ1-1,TRBV6-1,TGTGCCAGCACTGAGGGGGGGGCTACGGCTGAAGCTTTCTTT,CASTEGGATAEAFF
.,TRBD1,TRBJ1-2,TRBV4-2,TGTGCCAGCAGCCAGGGACAGGCGCGCCAACTTGGCTACACCTTC,CASSQGQARQLGYTF
.,.,TRBJ1-1,TRBV4-1,TGCGCCAGCAGCCCCCCACCCCCTATGAACACTGAAGCTTTCTTT,CASSPPPPMNTEAFF
.,.,TRBJ1-3,TRBV5-6,TGTGCCAGCTCAATGAGGGTCGCTGGAAACACCATATATTTT,CASSMRVAGNTIYF
.,.,TRBJ2-1,TRBV7-9,TGTGCCAGCAGCTTAGCGCGGGGCTTGGCTGAGCAGTTCTTC,CASSLARGLAEQFF
few,TRBD1,TRBJ1-1,TRBV6-5,TGTGCCAGCACTTTTCAGGGGGCCGGGAACACTGAAGCTTTCTTT,CASTFQGAGNTEAFF
.,TRBD1,TRBJ2-3,TRBV19,TGTGCCAGTAGCTACAGGGGTATAGAAGATACGCAGTATTTT,CASSYRGIEDTQYF
once,TRBD2,TRBJ2-5,TRBV9,TGTGCCAGCAGCGAGGCCCCACAGCGGGAGGCTGAAGAGACCCAGTACTTC,CASSEAPQREAEETQYF
few,.,TRBJ1-1,TRBV28,TGTGCCAGCAGTACCTACAACACTGAAGCTTTCTTT,CASSTYNTEAFF
.,TRBD1,TRBJ2-7,TRBV27,TGTGCCAGCAGTTTAAAAGGACAGGGGGCCTACGAGCAGTACTTC,CASSLKGQGAYEQYF
.,.,TRBJ1-1,TRBV11-2,TGTGCCAGCAGCTTAGACGCAGGGGCTAGCATGAACACTGAAGCTTTCTTT,CASSLDAGASMNTEAFF
.,.,TRBJ1-2,TRBV6-6,TGTGCCAGCGTCCGAGGCTCAGGAGGGAACTATGGCTACACCTTC,CASVRGSGGNYGYTF
.,.,TRBJ2-7,TRBV7-8,TGTGCCAGCAGCTTAAGACAGCACCTCTCCTACGAGCAGTACTTC,CASSLRQHLSYEQYF
.,.,TRBJ1-4,TRBV2,TGTGCCAGCAAAACAGGGAATGAAAAACTGTTTTTT,CASKTGNEKLFF
.,TRBD1,TRBJ1-2,TRBV25-1,TGTGCCAGCAGTGGAGGACAGGGTATGGGGAATGGCTACACCTTC,CASSGGQGMGNGYTF
once,TRBD1,TRBJ1-1,TRBV2,TGTGCCAGCAGCGGGACAGGGTTGGGCACTGAAGCTTTCTTT,CASSGTGLGTEAFF
.,.,TRBJ2-2,TRBV19,TGTGCCAGTAAAGGGACAAGCACCGGGGAGCTGTTTTTT,CASKGTSTGELFF
.,.,TRBJ2-7,TRBV28,TGTGCCAGCAGTCCGAGCCTCCCCCGGGATTCCTACGAGCAGTACTTC,CASSPSLPRDSYEQYF
few,TRBD1,TRBJ1-1,TRBV6-6,TGTGCCAGCACGGACAGGGGGAACACTGAAGCTTTCTTT,CASTDRGNTEAFF
.,.,TRBJ2-5,TRBV19,TGTGCCAGTAGTTTACAGGCGCAAGAGACCCAGTACTTC,CASSLQAQETQYF
.,TRBD1,TRBJ2-7,TRBV7-9,TGTGCCAGCAGCCCTTTTGGGGGACAGGGATCGGACGAGCAGTACTTC,CASSPFGGQGSDEQYF
.,.,TRBJ1-2,TRBV6-5,TGTGCCAGCAGTGTAGGGACCGGGGGTGACTATGGCTACACCTTC,CASSVGTGGDYGYTF
.,.,TRBJ2-5,TRBV9,TGTGCCAGCAGCGTAGGGCAGGAGACCCAGTACTTC,CASSVGQETQYF
few,.,TRBJ2-5,TRBV5-6,TGTGCCAGCAGTCCCGGGGGGCGAGTCGAGACCCAGTACTTC,CASSPGGRVETQYF
.,.,TRBJ1-2,TRBV7-2,TGTGCCAGCAGCTTATGGGAGGGGCGAACCGGGGGCTACACCTTC,CASSLWEGRTGGYTF
.,TRBD1,TRBJ2-1,TRBV6-1,TGTGCCAGCAGTGAAAGAGGGACAGGGGCAAATGAGCAGTTCTTC,CASSERGTGANEQFF
.,TRBD1,TRBJ2-3,TRBV7-7,TGTGCCAGCAGCCACATAGGGACAGGGGGCGATACGCAGTATTTT,CASSHIGTGGDTQYF
.,TRBD2,TRBJ2-1,TRBV10-2,TGCGCCACTCAGCGGGGTTTGTACAATGAGCAGTTCTTC,CATQRGLYNEQFF
.,.,TRBJ2-5,TRBV4-1,TGCGCCAGCAGCCGAATTGGAGGGGAAGAGACCCAGTACTTC,CASSRIGGEETQYF
.,TRBD1,TRBJ2-1,TRBV5-4,TGTGCCAGCAGCTTGACGACAGGGTTCAATGAGCAGTTCTTC,CASSLTTGFNEQFF
.,.,TRBJ1-5,TRBV2,TGTGCCAGCAGTAAAGGTCGGCCCCAGCATTTT,CASSKGRPQHF
.,.,TRBJ1-5,TRBV2,TGTGCCAGCCGCGGCCCCGATCAGCCCCAGCATTTT,CASRGPDQPQHF
.,.,TRBJ1-2,TRBV27,TGTGCCAGCAGTTTCAGCCGGGTCTATGGCTACACCTTC,CASSFSRVYGYTF
.,TRBD1,TRBJ2-7,TRBV9,TGTGCCAGCAGCGTCTCCGGGACAGGGGGTAACGAGCAGTACTTC,CASSVSGTGGNEQYF
.,.,TRBJ1-3,TRBV4-1,TGCGCCAGCAGCCAAGCTAATACAGGGGGAAACACCATATATTTT,CASSQANTGGNTIYF
.,.,TRBJ2-3,TRBV7-2,TGTGCCAGCAGTAATAAGGGGGGGCCAGTTAGCACAGATACGCAGTATTTT,CASSNKGGPVSTDTQYF
.,TRBD1,TRBJ2-2,TRBV5-4,TGTGCCAGCAGCACGTCCGGGACAGTACTAACCGGGGAGCTGTTTTTT,CASSTSGTVLTGELFF
.,.,TRBJ2-7,TRBV5-4,TGTGCCAGCAGCCAGGGACTTCCCTACGAGCAGTACTTC,CASSQGLPYEQYF
.,TRBD2,TRBJ2-1,TRBV2,TGTGCCAGCACAACTAGCGCTTCCTACAATGAGCAGTTCTTC,CASTTSASYNEQFF